This T cell receptor (beta chain) is from a study of CD8+ T cells in alopecia areata. Overall study: After 6 to 18 months of tofacitinib, follow-up continued 6 months off drug.

The V end was cut by 1 base, the J end by 0 bases, with 7 bases between. CDR1 is SGHNT and CDR2 is YYREEE in the germline V gene (reference sequence). The CDR3 has 15 residues. Alopecia areata patients provided lesional scalp punch biopsies and peripheral blood. This clone occurred a few times. Its antigen is not identified. Broader study findings: Besides other cells, scalp samples also yield sequences of resident alphabeta T cells from normal skin.

RNA was isolated and reverse transcribed to cDNA, the sequencing template. Sequencing used immunoSEQ multiplex PCR; TCRdb keeps in-frame clones, though not all of them. Here the sample spans some 130,000 clones, 45% to 50% being singletons. The J gene is TRBJ2-2, the V gene TRBV5-4, with no clear D. The source was CD8+ T cells sorted from blood, collected at week 0. The clonotype was recovered from a human donor with alopecia areata. CDR3 nucleotide sequence: TGTGCCAGCAGCTTGAAGAGTACGAACACCGGGGAGCTGTTTTTT. Translated: CASSLKSTNTGELFF. The full variable domain, with the rest looked up from reference TRBV5-4 and TRBJ2-2, is ETGVTQSPTHLIKTRGQQVTLRCSSQSGHNTVSWYQQALGQGPQFIFQYYREEENGRGNFPPRFSGLQFPNYSSELNVNALELDDSALYLCASSLKSTNTGELFFGEGSRLTVL.